These 20 T cell receptor beta chains came from one sample sequenced in a study of T-cell memory formation after mild COVID-19. Using its own MiXCR run on the 5' RACE reads, TCRdb lists one record per CDR3 protein. Of fewer than 250,000 distinct CDR3 sequences in the sample, 10% to 13% were seen once. Sequencing was performed on PBMCs or a T cell subset sorted from them (not recorded which). The receptors come from a man between 18 and 35 years old who had mild COVID-19 (a few samples of this study predate the infection). Cell type and time point are not known.

The V and J genes are TRBV4-2 and TRBJ2-7, with D tentatively TRBD2 (6 bases). The V end was cut by 0 bases, the J end by 4 bases, with 25 bases between. The CDR3 runs 19 residues. CDR1 and CDR2 (germline): LGHNA, YNFKEQ. CDR3 in DNA: TGTGCCAGCAGCCAAGAGTCGGGCGCCGGAGGGACGATACGATACGAGCAGTACTTC. Protein product: CASSQESGAGGTIRYEQYF.

This clonotype was counted at least ten times. The rearrangement uses TRBV20-1 and TRBJ2-7, with a possible D match to TRBD1 (5 bases). Germline assignment: CDR1 DFQATT and CDR2 SNEGSKA (reference sequence). The CDR3 runs 14 residues. V was trimmed by 0 bases and J by 5 bases, leaving 14 bases between them. The CDR3 loop reads CSAREDTNRDEQYV. CDR3 bases: TGCAGTGCTAGAGAGGACACTAATAGGGACGAGCAGTACGTC.

The rearrangement uses TRBV5-1 and TRBJ2-2, with D possibly being TRBD2 (6 bases). V was pared by 1 base and J by 0 bases, with 10 bases between. The CDR3 spans 16 residues. Germline assignment: CDR1 SGHRS and CDR2 YFSETQ. CDR3 sequence (DNA): TGCGCCAGCAGCTTGAGCGGGTTCGCGAACACCGGGGAGCTGTTTTTT. Residues: CASSLSGFANTGELFF. Full variable domain (remainder filled in from reference TRBV5-1 and TRBJ2-2): KAGVTQTPRYLIKTRGQQVTLSCSPISGHRSVSWYQQTPGQGLQFLFEYFSETQRNKGNFPGRFSGRQFSNSRSEMNVSTLELGDSALYLCASSLSGFANTGELFFGEGSRLTVL.

The rearrangement joins TRBV11-2 to TRBJ1-2; no clear D. Trimming pared 5 bases from V and 4 bases from J, leaving 14 bases between. Germline CDR1 SGHAT, CDR2 FQNNGV. The CDR3 covers 14 residues. CDR3 residues: CASSPSPTRYGYTF. The CDR3 region has the DNA TGTGCCAGCAGCCCATCACCCACGCGCTATGGCTACACCTTC.

This clonotype was observed a few times. The chain links TRBV2 to TRBJ1-1; 7 bases align to TRBD1. V lost 7 bases to trimming and J lost 0 bases; unmatched junction nucleotides: 5. The germline V gene encodes CDR1 SNHLY and CDR2 FYNNEI. The CDR3 extends over 14 amino acids. Written as DNA, the CDR3 is TGTGCCAGCACAACGGGACAGTTGAACACTGAAGCTTTCTTT. It translates to CASTTGQLNTEAFF. The full variable domain, its missing parts supplied by reference TRBV2 and TRBJ1-1, is EPEVTQTPSHQVTQMGQEVILRCVPISNHLYFYWYRQILGQKVEFLVSFYNNEISEKSEIFDDQFSVERPDGSNFTLKIRSTKLEDSAMYFCASTTGQLNTEAFFGQGTRLTVV.

V usage is TRBV7-3 and J usage is TRBJ2-3; TRBD2 aligns across 8 bases. Germline V gene lookup returns CDR1 SGHTA and CDR2 FQGTGA. The CDR3 runs 13 residues. Trimming cost V 4 bases and J 5 bases; bases outside gene matches: 2. CDR3 DNA sequence: TGTGCCAGCAGCTCCGGGGGGGGAGATACGCAGTATTTT. Translating gives CASSSGGGDTQYF.

This clonotype was seen more than once but under ten times. V usage is TRBV10-2 and J usage is TRBJ2-1; D unclear. Trimming cost V 1 base and J 6 bases, with 7 bases left between them. The CDR3 sequence is 13 residues long. CDR1 and CDR2 (germline): WSHSY, SAAADI. The CDR3 protein is CASSELKVNEQFF. Here the CDR3 DNA reads TGCGCCAGCAGTGAGTTAAAGGTCAATGAGCAGTTCTTC.

This clonotype has ten or more counts. V usage is TRBV12-3 or TRBV12-4 and J usage is TRBJ2-2; D possibly corresponds to TRBD1 (6 bases). V lost 5 bases and J 4 bases, leaving 11 bases between the germline ends. The CDR3 is 14 residues long. The DNA of the CDR3 is TGTGCCAGCAGTAACAGGGACGGCACCGGGGAGCTGTTTTTT. This encodes CASSNRDGTGELFF.

The J gene is TRBJ2-1, the V gene TRBV7-3, with a possible D match to TRBD2 (7 bases). CDR3 length: 14 residues. V lost 2 bases and J 8 bases, leaving 13 bases between the germline ends. Germline loops: CDR1 SGHTA, CDR2 FQGTGA. The DNA of the CDR3 is TGTGCCAGCAGCTTAGCGGGGGCCCTGGATGAGCAGTTCTTC. This translates into CASSLAGALDEQFF.

V gene TRBV7-9 combines with J gene TRBJ2-2, with D tentatively TRBD1 (6 bases). Trimming cost V 4 bases and J 2 bases, with 14 bases left between them. The CDR3 extends over 16 amino acids. Germline assignment: CDR1 SEHNR and CDR2 FQNEAQ (reference sequence). The DNA of the CDR3 is TGTGCCAGCAGCTCACCCAGGGGCCCCAACACCGGGGAGCTGTTTTTT. Its protein product is CASSSPRGPNTGELFF.

The rearrangement uses TRBV6-5 and TRBJ1-1; 7 bases agree with TRBD1. This CDR3 has 14 residues. The J segment lost 4 bases and the V segment lost 6 bases, leaving 8 bases of the junction unmatched. Germline loops: CDR1 MNHEY, CDR2 SVGAGI. This CDR3 is CASRPQGLSTEAFF. In DNA form, the CDR3 reads TGTGCCAGCAGGCCACAGGGGTTGAGCACTGAAGCTTTCTTT.

J is TRBJ1-6 and V is TRBV19; 8 nucleotides match TRBD1. The germline V gene has CDR1 LNHDA and CDR2 SQIVND (reference sequence). The ends lost 4 bases at V and 11 bases at J; junction bases unmatched: 7. The CDR3 is made up of 14 amino acids. CDR3 loop: CASSRFQGATPLHF. CDR3 nucleotide sequence: TGTGCCAGTAGTAGATTCCAGGGGGCTACACCCCTCCACTTT.

The chain combines TRBV20-1 with TRBJ1-1; D unresolved. Germline CDR1 reads DFQATT; CDR2 reads SNEGSKA (reference sequence). This CDR3 comprises 12 residues. The CDR3 DNA follows: TGCAGGCCACCTTCCCTGGACACTGAAGCTTTCTTT. Translating gives CRPPSLDTEAFF.

This clonotype is a singleton in its sample. Sequence at one end of the junction differs from germline and may be a read error. This sequence joins TRBV4-3 and TRBJ2-5; D tentatively fits TRBD1 or TRBD2 (6 bases each). The CDR3 loop spans 16 amino acids. Germline CDR1 LGHNA, CDR2 YSLEER. Here the CDR3 DNA reads TGCGCCAGCAGCCAAAGAGGGCGGGAAGGGGGAGAGACCAAGTACTTC. This sequence encodes CASSQRGREGGETKYF.

The chain uses TRBV7-2 and TRBJ2-5; D might be TRBD1 (5 bases). The CDR3 loop spans 13 amino acids. The V and J ends lost 5 bases and 4 bases respectively, with 11 bases between them. Germline CDR1 reads SGHTA; CDR2 reads FQGNSA. The CDR3 sequence: CASSPGYSETQYF. DNA of the CDR3: TGTGCCAGCAGCCCAGGGTATTCAGAGACCCAGTACTTC.

V and J are TRBV11-2 and TRBJ2-3; D is possibly TRBD1 (6 bases). The CDR3 loop spans 16 amino acids. Germline values: CDR1 SGHAT, CDR2 FQNNGV. The V end lost 2 bases, the J end lost 0 bases, and 12 bases lay between the germline ends. The CDR3, as DNA: TGTGCCAGCAGCTTACAGGGGTCCTCTAGCACAGATACGCAGTATTTT. It translates to CASSLQGSSSTDTQYF.

Many counts were recorded for this clonotype. The gene calls are TRBV5-1 and TRBJ1-1; possible D gene TRBD1, 5 bases. Germline assignment: CDR1 SGHRS and CDR2 YFSETQ. V dropped 3 bases and J dropped 1 base, with 7 bases sitting between them. CDR3 length: 13 residues. The DNA of the CDR3 is TGCGCCAGCAGCTACGGACAGAACACTGAAGCTTTCTTT. Amino acid sequence: CASSYGQNTEAFF.

This clonotype was seen only a few times. The chain has TRBV5-1 and TRBJ1-5; 7 bases line up with TRBD1. The CDR3 is 15 amino acids. Germline V CDR1 and CDR2: SGHRS, YFSETQ. V trimming: 1 base; J trimming: 10 bases; junction bases outside the gene matches: 11. The CDR3 region has the DNA TGCGCCAGCAGCTTGAAGGCACAGGGGATGCAACCCCAGCATTTT. Its translation is CASSLKAQGMQPQHF.

The chain carries TRBV7-6 and TRBJ2-1, with TRBD2 matching over 10 bases. With V trimmed by 5 bases and J by 2 bases, 9 bases remained unmatched. The CDR3 contains 17 residues. In germline, CDR1 is SGHVS, CDR2 FNYEAQ. CDR3 protein: CASSPPLTSGTYNEQFF. The CDR3 DNA follows: TGTGCCAGCAGCCCACCCCTAACTAGCGGGACCTACAATGAGCAGTTCTTC.

The CDR3 bases are TGTGCCAGCAGCCGCTCCGGGACTAGCGGGGGGACAGATACGCAGTATTTT. This encodes CASSRSGTSGGTDTQYF. The chain uses TRBV7-9 and TRBJ2-3, with 15 bases fitting TRBD2. In germline, CDR1 is SEHNR, CDR2 FQNEAQ (reference sequence). The CDR3 length is 17 residues. V gave up 5 bases and J gave up 3 bases; unmatched junction bases: 6. Filled out from reference TRBV7-9 and TRBJ2-3, the complete variable domain reads DTGVSQNPRHKITKRGQNVTFRCDPISEHNRLYWYRQTLGQGPEFLTYFQNEAQLEKSRLLSDRFSAERPKGSFSTLEIQRTEQGDSAMYLCASSRSGTSGGTDTQYFGPGTRLTVL.